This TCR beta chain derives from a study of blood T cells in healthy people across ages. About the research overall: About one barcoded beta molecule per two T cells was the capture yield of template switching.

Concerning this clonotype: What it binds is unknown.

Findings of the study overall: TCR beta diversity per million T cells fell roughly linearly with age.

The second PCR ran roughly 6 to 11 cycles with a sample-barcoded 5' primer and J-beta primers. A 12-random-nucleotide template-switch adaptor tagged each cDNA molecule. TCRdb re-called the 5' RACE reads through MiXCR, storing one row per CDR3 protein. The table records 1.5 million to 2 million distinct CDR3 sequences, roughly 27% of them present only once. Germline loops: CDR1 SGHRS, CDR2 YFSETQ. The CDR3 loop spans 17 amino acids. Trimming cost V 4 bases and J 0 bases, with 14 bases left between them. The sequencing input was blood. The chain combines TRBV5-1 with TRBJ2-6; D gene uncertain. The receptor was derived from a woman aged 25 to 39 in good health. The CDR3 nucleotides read TGCGCCAGCAGCCCATATGGGCCCTCCTCTGGGGCCAACGTCCTGACTTTC. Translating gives CASSPYGPSSGANVLTF.